This entry is about one T cell receptor beta chain. Its antigen is unknown. The source of the sample is a study of cytomegalovirus exposure and HLA in healthy donors. Whole-study findings and limits: Reported results showed that the classifier diagnosed cytomegalovirus status with high specificity and sensitivity.

PCR primers comprised 60 Vbeta and 13 Jbeta primers. Only in-frame clones appear in the TCRdb table, and some are missing; sequencing was by immunoSEQ multiplex PCR. The data hold roughly 120,000 clones, with 15% observed a single time. Sequenced: PBMCs. The TCR originated in a woman younger than 35 in good health and CMV-seronegative.

CDR3 residues: CASSIAPSGRATEQFF. The CDR3 DNA follows: TGTGCCAGTAGTATAGCGCCTAGCGGGAGGGCCACTGAGCAGTTCTTC. This rearrangement joins TRBV19 to TRBJ2-1; TRBD2 matches at 12 bases. The V and J ends lost 1 base and 9 bases, in that order; junction bases with no gene match: 7. Germline V gene lookup returns CDR1 LNHDA and CDR2 SQIVND (reference sequence). The CDR3 totals 16 residues.